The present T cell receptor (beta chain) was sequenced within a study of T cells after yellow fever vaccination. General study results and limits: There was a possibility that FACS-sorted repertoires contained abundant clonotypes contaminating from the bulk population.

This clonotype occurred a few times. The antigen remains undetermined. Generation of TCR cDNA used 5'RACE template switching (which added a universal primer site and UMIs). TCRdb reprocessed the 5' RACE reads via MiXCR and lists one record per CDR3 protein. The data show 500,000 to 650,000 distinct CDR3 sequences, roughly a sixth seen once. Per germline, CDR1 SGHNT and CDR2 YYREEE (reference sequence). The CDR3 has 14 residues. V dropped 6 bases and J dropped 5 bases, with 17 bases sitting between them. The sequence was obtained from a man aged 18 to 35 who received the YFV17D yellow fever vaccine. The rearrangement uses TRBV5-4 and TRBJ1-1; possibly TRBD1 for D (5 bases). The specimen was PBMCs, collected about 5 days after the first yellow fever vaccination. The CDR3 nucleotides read TGTGCCAGCACCATTGGGGGGAGGGAAACTGAAGCTTTCTTT. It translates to CASTIGGRETEAFF. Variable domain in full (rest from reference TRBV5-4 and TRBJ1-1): ETGVTQSPTHLIKTRGQQVTLRCSSQSGHNTVSWYQQALGQGPQFIFQYYREEENGRGNFPPRFSGLQFPNYSSELNVNALELDDSALYLCASTIGGRETEAFFGQGTRLTVV.